This TCR beta chain comes out of a study of T cell responses to AZD1222 COVID-19 vaccine. Study conclusions and caveats: Spike-specific TCR breadth and depth rose after two AZD1222 doses. Spike-wide coverage was observed for vaccine-associated CD4 TCRs, with dominant responses at 160-218 and 743-854. Repertoire sampling happened only post peak T cell response. Females made up more of the donors, who were largely white British, and clonal diversity may have come out too low.

Turning to this clone: Its antigen is not known.

V trimming: 1 base; J trimming: 0 bases; junction bases outside the gene matches: 1. CDR1 and CDR2 (germline): SGHVS, FQNEAQ. The CDR3 is made up of 15 amino acids. Libraries were prepared by immunoSEQ multiplex PCR; TCRdb keeps only in-frame clonotypes and omits some of them. Here the sample spans more than 150,000 clones, 85% to 95% being singletons. The clonotype comes from an adult who received the AZD1222 COVID-19 vaccine. The J gene is TRBJ1-1, the V gene TRBV7-8; TRBD1 agrees at 8 bases. Here the sequenced sample was peripheral blood, taken 28 days after the second AZD1222 dose. The CDR3 is CASSLGGQVNTEAFF. CDR3 sequence (DNA): TGTGCCAGCAGCTTAGGGGGACAGGTGAACACTGAAGCTTTCTTT.